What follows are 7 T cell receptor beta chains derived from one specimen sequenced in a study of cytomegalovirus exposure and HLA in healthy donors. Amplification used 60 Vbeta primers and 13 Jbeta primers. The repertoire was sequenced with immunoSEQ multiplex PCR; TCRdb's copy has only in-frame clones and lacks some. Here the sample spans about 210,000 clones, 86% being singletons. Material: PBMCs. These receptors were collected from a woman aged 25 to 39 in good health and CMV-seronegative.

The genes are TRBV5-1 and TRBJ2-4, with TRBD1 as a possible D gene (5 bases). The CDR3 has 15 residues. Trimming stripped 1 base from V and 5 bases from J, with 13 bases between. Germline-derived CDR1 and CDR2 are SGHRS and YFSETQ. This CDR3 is CASSLNQGNENIQYF. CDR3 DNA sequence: TGCGCCAGCAGCTTGAATCAGGGAAACGAAAACATTCAGTACTTC.

The CDR3 region has the DNA TGTGCCAGCAGCTTAGTGTCTAGCGGGGGAACAGATACGCAGTATTTT. As protein: CASSLVSSGGTDTQYF. The chain links TRBV13 to TRBJ2-3; 10 bases map to TRBD2. Germline V gene lookup returns CDR1 PRHDT and CDR2 FYEKMQ (reference sequence). The CDR3 is 16 amino acids. The trim removed 1 base at V and 3 bases at J, leaving 4 bases unmatched.

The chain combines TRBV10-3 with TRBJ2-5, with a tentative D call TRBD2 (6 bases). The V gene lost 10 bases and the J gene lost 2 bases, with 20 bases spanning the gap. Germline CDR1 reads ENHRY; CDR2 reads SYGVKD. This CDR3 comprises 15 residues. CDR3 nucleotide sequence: TGTGCCACCGCCCGAGGCGGGGTTACTCAAGAGACCCAGTACTTC. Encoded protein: CATARGGVTQETQYF.

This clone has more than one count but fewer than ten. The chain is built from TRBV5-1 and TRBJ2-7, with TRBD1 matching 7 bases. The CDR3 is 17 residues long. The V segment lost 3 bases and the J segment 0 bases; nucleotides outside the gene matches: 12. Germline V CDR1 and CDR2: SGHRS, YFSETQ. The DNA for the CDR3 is TGCGCCAGCAGCTCTCCCCCCGGACAGGACTTCTCCTACGAGCAGTACTTC. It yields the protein CASSSPPGQDFSYEQYF. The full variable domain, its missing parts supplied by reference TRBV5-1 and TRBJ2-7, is KAGVTQTPRYLIKTRGQQVTLSCSPISGHRSVSWYQQTPGQGLQFLFEYFSETQRNKGNFPGRFSGRQFSNSRSEMNVSTLELGDSALYLCASSSPPGQDFSYEQYFGPGTRLTVT.

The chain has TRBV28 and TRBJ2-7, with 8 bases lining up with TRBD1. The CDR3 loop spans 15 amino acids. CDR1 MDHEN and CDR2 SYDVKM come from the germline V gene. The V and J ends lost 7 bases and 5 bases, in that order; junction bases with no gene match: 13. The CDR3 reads CASTSIQGVGDEQYF. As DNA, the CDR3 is TGTGCCAGCACCTCCATACAGGGGGTTGGTGACGAGCAGTACTTC.

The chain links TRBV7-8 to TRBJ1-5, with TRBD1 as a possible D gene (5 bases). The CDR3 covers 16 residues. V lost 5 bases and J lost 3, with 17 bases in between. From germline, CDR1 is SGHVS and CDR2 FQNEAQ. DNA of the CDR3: TGTGCCAGCAGCCCAGGAGGGGAAATGGTCAATCAGCCCCAGCATTTT. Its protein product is CASSPGGEMVNQPQHF. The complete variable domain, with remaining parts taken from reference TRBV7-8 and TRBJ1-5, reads GAGVSQSPRYKVAKRGQDVALRCDPISGHVSLFWYQQALGQGPEFLTYFQNEAQLDKSGLPSDRFFAERPEGSVSTLKIQRTQQEDSAVYLCASSPGGEMVNQPQHFGDGTRLSIL.

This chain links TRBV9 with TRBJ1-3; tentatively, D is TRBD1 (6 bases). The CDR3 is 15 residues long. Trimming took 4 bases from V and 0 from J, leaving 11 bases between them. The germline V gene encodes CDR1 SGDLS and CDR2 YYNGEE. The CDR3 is CASSPRQVSGNTIYF. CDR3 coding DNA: TGTGCCAGCAGCCCACGACAGGTCTCTGGAAACACCATATATTTT. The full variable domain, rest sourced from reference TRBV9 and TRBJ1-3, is DSGVTQTPKHLITATGQRVTLRCSPRSGDLSVYWYQQSLDQGLQFLIQYYNGEERAKGNILERFSAQQFPDLHSELNLSSLELGDSALYFCASSPRQVSGNTIYFGEGSWLTVV.